This paragraph covers one TCR beta chain sequence. Its antigen target is currently unknown. Per-nucleotide qualities are absent, and no much larger clonotype sits a single base away. The data are from a study of blood T cell repertoires in COVID-19 (dated by TCRdb to the early 2020s). A note on the overall study: Samples covering the acute and convalescent phases of COVID-19 were provided by collaborators in the United States, Italy and Spain. The prospective study material was composed of cDNA or gDNA derived from T cells, B-cell-depleted T cells, or PBMCs. Subjects who had been exposed to COVID-19, were actively infected with it, or had recovered from it provided the deeply sampled blood TCRbeta repertoires that made up the dataset. A freely available public database, intended as a resource for researchers studying the immune response to SARS-CoV-2, is where the repertoires were released. Samples came from the ongoing ImmuneRACE study (first 160 participants) plus 1,254 subjects from 6 global collaborators. Sample metadata almost always included a de-identified subject ID, COVID-19 status, age in years and sex. Where available, HLA class I and class II types were taken from metadata supplied by the sample provider and were not determined by assay-based typing. Points the paper makes about the study in general: Clinical and demographic metadata were provided uncurated, with the amount varying by source and participant.

TCRbeta CDR3 regions were amplified from genomic DNA by means of the immunoSEQ Assay, a bias-controlled multiplex PCR. The study's own analysis went as follows. Within the assay, amplification of reference gene primers was used to estimate how many nucleated cells each sample contained. To quantify the absolute abundance of each unique TCRbeta CDR3 rearrangement, sequence reads were collapsed and filtered. For each sample, productive Simpson clonality was calculated as the square root of Simpson's diversity index across productive rearrangements. The clones in this table, taken by TCRdb from immuneACCESS, are in-frame only. Not every clone is retained; where verified, under half of the shortfall comes from an unresolved V gene, and the cause of the rest is unknown. The D gene and trimming were derived from the DNA, and the V and J assignments and clone size from that table. This sample comprises about 94,000 clones, more than 65% of them detected only once. The ten largest clones take up approximately 6.8% of the sample.

Whole blood was collected in K2EDTA tubes by collaborating institutions according to the institutions' own protocols. Collaborator samples were shipped for TCRbeta analysis as frozen whole blood, isolated PBMCs, or DNA extracted from either sample type. CDR1 and CDR2 are read off the germline V gene as SNHLY and FYNNEI. The CDR3 contains 12 residues, cysteine and phenylalanine counted. CDR3 DNA is the only sequence kept; it has 36 bases, read in frame from the first base. V is cut back by 6 bases and J by 5 bases, with 1 base in the junction unmatched. The sequence links TRBV2 to TRBJ2-7, with TRBD1 matching 10 junction bases. The TCR comes from a man aged 60-69 years with acute or convalescent COVID-19. Material for sequencing was peripheral blood. The CDR3 amino acid sequence is: CASRGTGDEQYF. The nucleotide sequence is given as TGTGCCAGCAGAGGGACAGGGGACGAGCAGTACTTC.